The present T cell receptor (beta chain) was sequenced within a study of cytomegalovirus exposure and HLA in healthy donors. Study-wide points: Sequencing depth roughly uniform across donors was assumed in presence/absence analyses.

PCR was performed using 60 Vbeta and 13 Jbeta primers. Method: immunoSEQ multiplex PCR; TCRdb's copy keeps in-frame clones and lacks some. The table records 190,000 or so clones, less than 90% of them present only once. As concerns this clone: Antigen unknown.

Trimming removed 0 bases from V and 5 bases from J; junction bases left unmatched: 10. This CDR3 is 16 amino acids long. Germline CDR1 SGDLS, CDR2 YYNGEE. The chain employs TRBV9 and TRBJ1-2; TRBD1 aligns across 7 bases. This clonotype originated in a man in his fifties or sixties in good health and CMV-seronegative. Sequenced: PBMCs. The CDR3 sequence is CASSVDGRGRDYGYTF. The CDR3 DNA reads TGTGCCAGCAGCGTAGACGGGAGGGGGCGTGATTATGGCTACACCTTC. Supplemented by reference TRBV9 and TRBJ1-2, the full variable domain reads DSGVTQTPKHLITATGQRVTLRCSPRSGDLSVYWYQQSLDQGLQFLIQYYNGEERAKGNILERFSAQQFPDLHSELNLSSLELGDSALYFCASSVDGRGRDYGYTFGSGTRLTVV.